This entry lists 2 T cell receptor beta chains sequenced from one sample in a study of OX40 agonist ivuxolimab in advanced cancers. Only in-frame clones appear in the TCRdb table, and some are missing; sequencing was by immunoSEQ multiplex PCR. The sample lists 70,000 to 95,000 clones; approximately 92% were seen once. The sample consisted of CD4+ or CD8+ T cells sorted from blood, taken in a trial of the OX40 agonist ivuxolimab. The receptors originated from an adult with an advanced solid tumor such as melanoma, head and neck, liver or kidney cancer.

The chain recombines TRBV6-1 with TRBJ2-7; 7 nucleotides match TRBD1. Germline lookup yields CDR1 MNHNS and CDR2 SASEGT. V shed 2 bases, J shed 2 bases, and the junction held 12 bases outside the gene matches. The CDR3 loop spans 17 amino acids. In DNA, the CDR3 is TGTGCCAGCAGTGAACCCGTGGGACAGCGAACCCCCTACGAGCAGTACTTC. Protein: CASSEPVGQRTPYEQYF.

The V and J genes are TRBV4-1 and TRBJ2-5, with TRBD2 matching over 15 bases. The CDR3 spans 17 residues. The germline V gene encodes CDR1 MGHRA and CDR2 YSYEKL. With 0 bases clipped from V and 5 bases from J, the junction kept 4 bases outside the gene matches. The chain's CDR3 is CASSQEGLAGGSETQYF. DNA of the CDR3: TGCGCCAGCAGCCAAGAGGGACTAGCGGGAGGTTCTGAGACCCAGTACTTC.